This T cell receptor (beta chain) was sequenced during a study of post-analysis software for immune sequencing data. On the study more broadly: Patients had relapsing-remitting, secondary progressive or progressive-relapsing multiple sclerosis; some lacked subtype.

This clonotype was detected only a few times. Antigen: not known. Whole-study findings and limits: Five TRBV segments appeared more often in patients than in controls, and TRBV5-6, TRBV5-1 and TRBV20-1 were among these. Strong co-clustering by F measure was evident for samples that had been prepared in the same batch. Normalized Chao1 diversity was significantly lower in multiple sclerosis patients than in controls.

Unique molecular identifiers were carried by the TCR beta cDNA libraries. Starting from around 0.96 to 9.9 million T cells, the study yielded roughly 0.5 million cDNA molecules. TCRdb analysed the PCR reads with MiXCR anew, one entry per CDR3 protein. The data contain a few hundred thousand distinct CDR3 sequences, roughly 45% of them singletons. V was pared by 7 bases and J by 8 bases, with 7 bases of the junction left unmatched. The CDR3 is 13 amino acids. CDR1 and CDR2 from the germline V gene are SGHTA and FQGNSA. This TCR was recovered from a girl aged 5 to 17 with multiple sclerosis. This chain uses TRBV7-2 with TRBJ2-1; 8 bases map to TRBD2. The sample consisted of blood. CDR3 nucleotide sequence: TGTGCCAGCACCGGACTAGCCCCTCATGAGCAGTTCTTC. Translation: CASTGLAPHEQFF.